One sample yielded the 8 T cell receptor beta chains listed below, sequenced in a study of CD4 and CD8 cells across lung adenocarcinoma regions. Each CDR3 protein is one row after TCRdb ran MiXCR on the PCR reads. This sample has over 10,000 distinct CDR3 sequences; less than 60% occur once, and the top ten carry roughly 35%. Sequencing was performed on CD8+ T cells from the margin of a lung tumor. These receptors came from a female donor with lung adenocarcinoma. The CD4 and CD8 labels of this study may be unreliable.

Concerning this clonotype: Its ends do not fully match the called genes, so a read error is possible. This CDR3 reads CASTKGSHNPPQHF. The CDR3 DNA is TGTGCCAGCACCAAGGGCTCCCATAATCCGCCCCAGCATTTT. The chain uses TRBV6-1 and TRBJ1-5; no firm D call. The CDR3 extends over 14 amino acids. CDR1 and CDR2 from the germline V gene are MNHNS and SASEGT.

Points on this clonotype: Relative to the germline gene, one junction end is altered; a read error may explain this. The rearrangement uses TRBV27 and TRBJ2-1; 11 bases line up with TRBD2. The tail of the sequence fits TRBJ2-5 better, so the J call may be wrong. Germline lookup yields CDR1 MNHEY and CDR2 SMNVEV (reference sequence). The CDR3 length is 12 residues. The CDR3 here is CLSGRAGETQYF. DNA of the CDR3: TGCCTTAGCGGGAGGGCCGGGGAGACCCAGTACTTC.

CDR3 DNA sequence: TGTGCCAGCAGTGATATTGGGACAGGGAACTATGGCTACACCTTC. This sequence encodes CASSDIGTGNYGYTF. The V gene is TRBV6-1, the J gene TRBJ1-2, with 9 bases that match TRBD1. With V trimmed by 3 bases and J by 2 bases, 4 bases remained unmatched. The CDR3 consists of 15 residues. The germline CDR1 and CDR2 sequences are MNHNS and SASEGT.

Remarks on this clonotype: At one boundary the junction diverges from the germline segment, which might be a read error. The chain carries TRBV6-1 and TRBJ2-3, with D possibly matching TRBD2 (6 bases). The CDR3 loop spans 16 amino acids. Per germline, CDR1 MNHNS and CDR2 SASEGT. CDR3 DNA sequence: TGTGCCAGCAGGGGGAGCGGGCACCGAACCCAAGAGACGCAGTACTTT. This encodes CASRGSGHRTQETQYF.

CDR3 DNA sequence: TGTGCCAGCGCACTCCGGGAGGGGCGCTACGAGCAGTACTTC. Its translation is CASALREGRYEQYF. The chain is built from TRBV27 and TRBJ2-7; 8 nucleotides line up with TRBD2. The germline V gene encodes CDR1 MNHEY and CDR2 SMNVEV (reference sequence). With V trimmed by 8 bases and J by 3 bases, 9 bases remained unmatched. The CDR3 loop spans 14 amino acids.

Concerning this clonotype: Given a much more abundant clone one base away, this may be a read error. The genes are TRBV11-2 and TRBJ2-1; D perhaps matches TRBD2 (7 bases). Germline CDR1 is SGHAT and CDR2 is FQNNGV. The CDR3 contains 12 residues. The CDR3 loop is CARSSGGHEQFF. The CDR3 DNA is TGTGCCAGAAGCTCCGGGGGGCATGAGCAGTTCTTC.

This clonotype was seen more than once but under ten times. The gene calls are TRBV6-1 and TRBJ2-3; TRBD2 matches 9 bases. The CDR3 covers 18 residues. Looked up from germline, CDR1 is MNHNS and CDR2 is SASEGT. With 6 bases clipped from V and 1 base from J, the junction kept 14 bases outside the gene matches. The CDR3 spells CASSEAGGGSPGTDTQYF. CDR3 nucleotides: TGTGCCAGCAGCGAGGCGGGAGGGGGGAGCCCAGGCACAGATACGCAGTATTTT.

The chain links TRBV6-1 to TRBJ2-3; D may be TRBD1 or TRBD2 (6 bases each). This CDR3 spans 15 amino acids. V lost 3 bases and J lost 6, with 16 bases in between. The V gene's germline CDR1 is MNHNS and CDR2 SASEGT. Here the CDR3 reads CASSDPWGARDTQYF. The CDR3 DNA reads TGTGCCAGCAGTGACCCATGGGGGGCCAGGGATACGCAGTATTTT.